This T cell receptor (beta chain) is drawn from a study of blood T cells in healthy people across ages. The use of a sample-barcoded 5' primer and a J-beta primer mix characterized a second PCR of 7 to 11 cycles. TCRdb called the 5' RACE reads again in MiXCR, with one record for every CDR3 protein. The repertoire holds roughly 1.9 million distinct CDR3 sequences, with about two fifths as singletons. This clonotype was counted a few times. The CDR3 runs to 14 residues. Trimming took 0 bases from V and 4 from J, leaving 10 bases between them. The germline gives CDR1 SGHTS, CDR2 YDEGEE. The sequence was collected from a human donor in good health. What was sequenced was blood. The chain recombines TRBV5-8 with TRBJ1-1; D is undetermined. In nucleotides, the CDR3 is TGTGCCAGCAGCTTGGGGGGTGAGGGCACTGAAGCTTTCTTT. Protein: CASSLGGEGTEAFF. Drawing the rest from reference TRBV5-8 and TRBJ1-1, the complete variable domain is EAGVTQSPTHLIKTRGQQATLRCSPISGHTSVYWYQQALGLGLQFLLWYDEGEERNRGNFPPRFSGRQFPNYSSELNVNALELEDSALYLCASSLGGEGTEAFFGQGTRLTVV.